Listed below are T cell receptor beta chains from one sample, sequenced in a study of memory B cells and T cells in multiple sclerosis. TCRdb's copy holds only in-frame clones and misses some; the assay was immunoSEQ multiplex PCR. The sample has several thousand clones, roughly 64% seen once. Sequencing input: memory (CD45RO+) CD8+ T cells from blood. The origin of the receptors is a human donor with multiple sclerosis. Each CDR3 is given with its conserved first and last residue. Each record gives: clone size, V gene, J gene, D gene, CDR3 protein, CDR3 DNA. The D gene is left open where the match is weak. For some rows the clone size is stated as once, few or many, or as a class when expanded; others skip it.

-	TRBV4-1	TRBJ2-6	TRBD1	CASSHRGGTGAISGANVLTF	TGCGCCAGCAGCCACCGTGGCGGGACAGGGGCGATCTCTGGGGCCAACGTCCTGACTTTC
few	TRBV19	TRBJ2-6	TRBD1	CASSLTGSSGANVLTF	TGTGCCAGTAGTTTGACAGGGAGCTCTGGGGCCAACGTCCTGACTTTC
medium-sized	TRBV5-1	TRBJ1-1	-	CASSLTGSTEAFF	TGCGCCAGCAGCTTGACAGGATCCACTGAAGCTTTCTTT
-	TRBV2	TRBJ2-6	TRBD1	CASRETGARANVLTF	TGTGCCAGCAGGGAAACAGGGGCCCGGGCCAACGTCCTGACTTTC
-	TRBV13	TRBJ2-7	TRBD2	CASSPSGLATQYEQYF	TGTGCCAGCAGCCCTTCGGGACTAGCGACCCAATACGAGCAGTACTTC
-	TRBV4-2	TRBJ2-1	-	CASSQDTERSEQFF	TGTGCCAGCAGCCAAGATACGGAACGGAGTGAGCAGTTCTTC
-	TRBV4-1	TRBJ2-1	-	CASSLGDEQFF	TGCGCCAGCAGCCTCGGGGATGAGCAGTTCTTC
-	TRBV4-2	TRBJ2-1	TRBD2	CASSQEGGGSSYNEQFF	TGTGCCAGCAGCCAAGAGGGGGGGGGAAGCTCCTACAATGAGCAGTTCTTC
-	TRBV6-6	TRBJ1-1	-	CASSYGGETEAFF	TGTGCCAGCAGTTACGGGGGGGAGACTGAAGCTTTCTTT
-	TRBV6-5	TRBJ1-4	-	CASSYFTDGEKLFF	TGTGCCAGCAGTTACTTTACAGACGGCGAAAAACTGTTTTTT
-	TRBV27	TRBJ2-1	-	CASSLSQVSSYNEQFF	TGTGCCAGCAGTTTATCGCAGGTTAGCTCCTACAATGAGCAGTTCTTC
-	TRBV9	TRBJ1-5	-	CASSVDGGAAQPQHF	TGTGCCAGCAGCGTAGACGGGGGGGCAGCTCAGCCCCAGCATTTT
-	TRBV14	TRBJ2-3	-	CASSPGTLGRDTQYF	TGTGCCAGCAGCCCCGGGACTCTCGGAAGGGATACGCAGTATTTT
-	TRBV7-9	TRBJ1-1	-	CASSRVGGFTEAFF	TGTGCCAGCTCCCGGGTTGGGGGCTTTACCGAAGCTTTCTTT
-	TRBV29-1	TRBJ2-2	-	CSVESQGRTGELFF	TGCAGCGTTGAATCACAGGGTCGTACCGGGGAGCTGTTTTTT
medium-sized	TRBV7-3	TRBJ1-1	-	CASSFGGELEAFF	TGTGCCAGCAGCTTCGGGGGGGAGCTTGAAGCTTTCTTT
-	TRBV11-3	TRBJ2-1	TRBD2	CASSSGPGGYNEQFF	TGTGCCAGCAGCTCCGGGCCGGGAGGTTACAATGAGCAGTTCTTC
-	TRBV7-3	TRBJ2-1	TRBD2	CASSSGLAGDEQFF	TGTGCCAGCAGCTCGGGACTAGCCGGGGATGAGCAGTTCTTC
-	TRBV9	TRBJ1-4	-	CASSVATEGATNEKLFF	TGTGCCAGCAGCGTAGCTACGGAGGGAGCAACTAATGAAAAACTGTTTTTT
-	TRBV7-6	TRBJ1-2	-	CASSSGTNAYGYTF	TGTGCCAGCAGCTCTGGGACAAACGCTTATGGCTACACCTTC
-	TRBV6-1	TRBJ1-2	-	CASSAALEGHGYTF	TGTGCCAGCAGTGCGGCACTCGAGGGTCATGGCTACACCTTC
-	TRBV7-9	TRBJ1-2	-	CASSWGGTWEGYTF	TGTGCCAGCAGCTGGGGAGGGACCTGGGAGGGCTACACCTTC
-	TRBV4-2	TRBJ2-1	TRBD1	CASSQDGTEAFSYNEQFF	TGTGCCAGCAGCCAAGATGGGACAGAGGCCTTTTCGTACAATGAGCAGTTCTTC
-	TRBV27	TRBJ2-7	TRBD1	CASSPGDSSYEQYF	TGTGCCAGCAGTCCCGGGGACAGTTCCTACGAGCAGTACTTC
-	TRBV5-6	TRBJ1-1	-	CASSRDIGENTEAFF	TGTGCCAGCAGCCGCGATATAGGGGAGAACACTGAAGCTTTCTTT
once	TRBV4-1	TRBJ2-7	TRBD2	CASSQDQASGTFYEQYF	TGCGCCAGCAGCCAAGATCAGGCTAGCGGGACATTTTACGAGCAGTACTTC
-	TRBV9	TRBJ1-2	TRBD1	CASSTRQGNYGYTF	TGTGCCAGCAGCACCCGACAGGGGAACTATGGCTACACCTTC
-	TRBV7-9	TRBJ1-1	TRBD1	CASRPGGGAGFTEAFF	TGTGCCAGCAGACCAGGGGGAGGTGCGGGATTTACTGAAGCTTTCTTT
-	TRBV28	TRBJ1-1	TRBD1	CASSPTGLNTEAFF	TGTGCCAGCAGTCCGACAGGGTTGAACACTGAAGCTTTCTTT
few	TRBV6-5	TRBJ2-1	-	CASSYRTASSYNEQFF	TGTGCCAGCAGTTACAGGACTGCGAGCTCCTACAATGAGCAGTTCTTC
-	TRBV15	TRBJ2-5	-	CATSRDVVRETQYF	TGTGCCACCAGCAGAGATGTAGTCCGAGAGACCCAGTACTTC
-	TRBV14	TRBJ1-2	TRBD1	CASSQITGVYGYTF	TGTGCCAGCAGCCAAATTACAGGGGTCTATGGCTACACCTTC
-	TRBV6-5	TRBJ2-7	TRBD2	CASSLGTSGSEQYF	TGTGCCAGCAGCCTGGGGACTAGCGGGAGCGAGCAGTACTTC
-	TRBV28	TRBJ2-5	-	CASSFTHQETQYF	TGTGCCAGCAGTTTTACACACCAAGAGACCCAGTACTTC
-	TRBV10-2	TRBJ2-1	-	CASSAGVGNEQFF	TGCGCCAGCAGTGCGGGAGTGGGGAATGAGCAGTTCTTC
-	TRBV27	TRBJ1-6	-	CASSSSTGHLILPLHF	TGTGCCAGCAGTTCCTCTACAGGGCACCTAATTCTACCCCTCCACTTT
-	TRBV6-4	TRBJ2-1	TRBD1	CASSEGGQGGIEQFF	TGTGCCAGCAGTGAAGGGGGACAGGGGGGGATTGAGCAGTTCTTC
few	TRBV7-7	TRBJ2-1	TRBD1	CASSPRQGRYNEQFF	TGTGCTAGCAGCCCGAGACAGGGTAGATACAATGAGCAGTTCTTC
-	TRBV9	TRBJ1-1	-	CASSGTSEAFF	TGTGCCAGCAGCGGGACAAGTGAAGCTTTCTTT
-	TRBV21-1	TRBJ2-4	-	CASSKRGFGGPRTKNIQYF	TGTGCCAGCAGCAAGCGGGGTTTTGGGGGTCCCCGGACCAAAAACATTCAGTACTTC
-	TRBV4-1	TRBJ1-5	TRBD1	CASSQQQGVNQPQHF	TGCGCCAGCAGCCAACAACAGGGGGTCAATCAGCCCCAGCATTTT
few	TRBV4-1	TRBJ2-7	-	CASSQVQGPSYEQYF	TGCGCCAGCAGCCAAGTCCAGGGGCCATCCTACGAGCAGTACTTC
-	TRBV7-6	TRBJ2-1	TRBD1	CATSKSGQGLLNEQFF	TGTGCCACCTCCAAATCGGGACAGGGGCTCTTGAATGAGCAGTTCTTC
-	TRBV6-6	TRBJ2-7	-	CASSERGGSYEQYF	TGTGCCAGCAGTGAGAGAGGGGGCTCCTACGAGCAGTACTTC
few	TRBV7-9	TRBJ2-1	-	CASSLGPQNNEQFF	TGTGCCAGCAGCTTAGGCCCACAAAACAATGAGCAGTTCTTC
few	TRBV19	TRBJ1-5	-	CASSIRQIGNQPQHF	TGTGCCAGTAGTATTAGACAGATAGGGAATCAGCCCCAGCATTTT